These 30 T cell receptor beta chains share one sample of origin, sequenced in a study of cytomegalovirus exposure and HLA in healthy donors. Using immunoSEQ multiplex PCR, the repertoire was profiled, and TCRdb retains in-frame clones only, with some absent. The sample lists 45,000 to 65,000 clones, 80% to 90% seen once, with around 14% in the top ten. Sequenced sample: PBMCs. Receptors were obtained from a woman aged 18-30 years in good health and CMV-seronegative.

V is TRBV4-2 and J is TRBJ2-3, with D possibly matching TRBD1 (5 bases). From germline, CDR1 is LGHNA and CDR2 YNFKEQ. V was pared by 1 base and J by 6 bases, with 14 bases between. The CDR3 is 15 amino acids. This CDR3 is CASSQGSLGVDTQYF. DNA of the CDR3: TGTGCCAGCAGCCAAGGCAGCCTAGGGGTGGATACGCAGTATTTT.

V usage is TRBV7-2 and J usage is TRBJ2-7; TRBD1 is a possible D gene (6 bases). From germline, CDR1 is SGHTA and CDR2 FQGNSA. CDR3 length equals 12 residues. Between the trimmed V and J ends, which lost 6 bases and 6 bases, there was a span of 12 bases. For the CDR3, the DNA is TGTGCCAGCAGACAACAGGGCGGCGAGCAGTACTTC. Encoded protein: CASRQQGGEQYF.

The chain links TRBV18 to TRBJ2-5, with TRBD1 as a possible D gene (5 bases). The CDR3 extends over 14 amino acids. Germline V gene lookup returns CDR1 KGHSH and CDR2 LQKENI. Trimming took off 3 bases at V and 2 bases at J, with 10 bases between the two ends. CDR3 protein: CASSPLGLQETQYF. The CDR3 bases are TGTGCCAGCTCACCCTTGGGGCTGCAAGAGACCCAGTACTTC.

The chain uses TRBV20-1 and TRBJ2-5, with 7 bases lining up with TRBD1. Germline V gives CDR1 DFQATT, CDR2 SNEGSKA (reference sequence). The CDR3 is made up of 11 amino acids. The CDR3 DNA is TGCAGCGGGACAGTCCAAGAGACCCAGTACTTC. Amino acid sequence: CSGTVQETQYF.

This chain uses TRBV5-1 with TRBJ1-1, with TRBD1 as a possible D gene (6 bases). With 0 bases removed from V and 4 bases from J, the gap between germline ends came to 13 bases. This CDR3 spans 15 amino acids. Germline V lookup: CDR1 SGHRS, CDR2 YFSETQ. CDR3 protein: CASSLGGGAPTEAFF. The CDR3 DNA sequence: TGCGCCAGCAGCTTGGGAGGGGGGGCCCCCACTGAAGCTTTCTTT.

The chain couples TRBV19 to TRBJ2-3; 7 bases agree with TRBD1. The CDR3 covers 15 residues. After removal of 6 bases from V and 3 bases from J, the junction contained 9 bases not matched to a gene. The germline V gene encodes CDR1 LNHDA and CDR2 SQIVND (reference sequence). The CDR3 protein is CASSLSGQLTDTQYF. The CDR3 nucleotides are TGTGCCAGTAGCCTCTCGGGACAGCTTACAGATACGCAGTATTTT.

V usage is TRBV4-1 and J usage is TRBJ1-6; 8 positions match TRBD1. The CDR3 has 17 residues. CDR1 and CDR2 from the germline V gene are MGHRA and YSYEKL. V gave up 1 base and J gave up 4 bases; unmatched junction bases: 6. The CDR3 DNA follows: TGCGCCAGCAGCCAAGCCACGGACAGGGATTATAATTCACCCCTCCACTTT. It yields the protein CASSQATDRDYNSPLHF.

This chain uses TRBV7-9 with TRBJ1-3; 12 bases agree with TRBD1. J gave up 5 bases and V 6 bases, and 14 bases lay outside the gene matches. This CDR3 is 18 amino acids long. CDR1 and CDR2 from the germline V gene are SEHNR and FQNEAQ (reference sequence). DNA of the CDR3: TGTGCCAGCAGTCCGGGACAGGGGGCCTTGCTAAGTCGAAACACCATATATTTT. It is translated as CASSPGQGALLSRNTIYF.

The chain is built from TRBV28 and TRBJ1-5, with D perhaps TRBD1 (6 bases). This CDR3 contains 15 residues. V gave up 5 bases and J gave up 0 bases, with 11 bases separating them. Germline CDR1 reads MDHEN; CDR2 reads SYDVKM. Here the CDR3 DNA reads TGTGCCAGCAGTCGGGGGGCAAATAGCAATCAGCCCCAGCATTTT. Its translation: CASSRGANSNQPQHF.

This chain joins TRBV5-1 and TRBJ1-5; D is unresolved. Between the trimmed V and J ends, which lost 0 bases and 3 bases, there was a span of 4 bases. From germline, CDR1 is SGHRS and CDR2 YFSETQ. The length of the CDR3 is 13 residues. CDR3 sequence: CASSLDTNQPQHF. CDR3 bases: TGCGCCAGCAGCTTGGACACCAATCAGCCCCAGCATTTT.

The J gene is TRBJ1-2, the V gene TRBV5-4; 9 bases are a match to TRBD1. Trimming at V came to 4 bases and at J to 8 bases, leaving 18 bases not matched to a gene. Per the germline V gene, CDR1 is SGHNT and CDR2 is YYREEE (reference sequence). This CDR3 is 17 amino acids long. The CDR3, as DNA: TGTGCCAGCAGCCCTCCGGGACAGGGACCTCGGTGGGAAGGCTACACCTTC. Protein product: CASSPPGQGPRWEGYTF.

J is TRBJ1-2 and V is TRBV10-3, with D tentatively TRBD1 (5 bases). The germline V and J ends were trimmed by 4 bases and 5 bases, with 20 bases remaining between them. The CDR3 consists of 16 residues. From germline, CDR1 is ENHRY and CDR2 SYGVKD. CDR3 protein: CAISGEPEGRGYGYTF. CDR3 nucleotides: TGTGCCATCAGTGGGGAACCAGAGGGTCGGGGGTATGGCTACACCTTC.

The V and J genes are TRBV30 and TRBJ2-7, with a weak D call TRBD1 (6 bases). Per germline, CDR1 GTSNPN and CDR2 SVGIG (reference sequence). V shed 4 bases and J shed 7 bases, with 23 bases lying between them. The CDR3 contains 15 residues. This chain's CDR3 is CAWTARSGRGFEQYF. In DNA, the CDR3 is TGTGCCTGGACCGCCCGCTCGGGCAGGGGTTTTGAGCAGTACTTC.

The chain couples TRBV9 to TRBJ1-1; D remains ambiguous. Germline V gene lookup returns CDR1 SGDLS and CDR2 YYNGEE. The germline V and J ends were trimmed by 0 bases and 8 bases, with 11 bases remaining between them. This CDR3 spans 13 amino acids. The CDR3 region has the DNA TGTGCCAGCAGCGTAGAGGTGGGAGGAGAAGCTTTCTTT. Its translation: CASSVEVGGEAFF. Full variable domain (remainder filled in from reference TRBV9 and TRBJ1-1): DSGVTQTPKHLITATGQRVTLRCSPRSGDLSVYWYQQSLDQGLQFLIQYYNGEERAKGNILERFSAQQFPDLHSELNLSSLELGDSALYFCASSVEVGGEAFFGQGTRLTVV.

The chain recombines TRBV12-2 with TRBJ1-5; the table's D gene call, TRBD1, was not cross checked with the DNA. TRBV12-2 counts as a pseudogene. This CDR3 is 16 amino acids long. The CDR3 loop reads CASRFGQNYSNQPQHF. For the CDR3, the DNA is TGTGCAAGTCGCTTCGGACAGAACTATAGCAATCAGCCCCAGCATTTT.

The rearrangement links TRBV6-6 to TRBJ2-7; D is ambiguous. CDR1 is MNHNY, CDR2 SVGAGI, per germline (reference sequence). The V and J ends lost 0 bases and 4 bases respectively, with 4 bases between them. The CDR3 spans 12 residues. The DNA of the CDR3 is TGTGCCAGCAGTTACTCTACTTACGAGCAGTACTTC. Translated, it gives CASSYSTYEQYF.

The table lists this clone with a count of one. CDR3 DNA: TGTGCCAGCAGCGCCACCCGGGGGAGGGACGAGCAGTACTTC. Translating gives CASSATRGRDEQYF. The chain has TRBV9 and TRBJ2-7, with 7 bases aligning to TRBD2. Germline-derived CDR1 and CDR2 are SGDLS and YYNGEE. J lost 5 bases, V lost 3 bases, and 8 bases had no gene match. The CDR3 is 14 amino acids. Variable domain in full (rest from reference TRBV9 and TRBJ2-7): DSGVTQTPKHLITATGQRVTLRCSPRSGDLSVYWYQQSLDQGLQFLIQYYNGEERAKGNILERFSAQQFPDLHSELNLSSLELGDSALYFCASSATRGRDEQYFGPGTRLTVT.

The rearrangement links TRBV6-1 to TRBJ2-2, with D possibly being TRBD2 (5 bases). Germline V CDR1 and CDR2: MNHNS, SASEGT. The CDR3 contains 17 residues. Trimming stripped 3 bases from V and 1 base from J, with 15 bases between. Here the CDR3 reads CASSDLSWTGNTGELFF. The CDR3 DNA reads TGTGCCAGCAGTGATCTCTCTTGGACTGGGAACACCGGGGAGCTGTTTTTT.

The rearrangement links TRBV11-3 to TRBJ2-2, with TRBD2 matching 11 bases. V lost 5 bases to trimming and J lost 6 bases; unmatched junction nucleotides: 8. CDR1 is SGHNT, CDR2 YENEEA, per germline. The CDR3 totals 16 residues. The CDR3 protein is CASSPSSGRLAGELFF. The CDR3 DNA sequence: TGTGCCAGCAGCCCATCTAGCGGGAGGTTGGCCGGGGAGCTGTTTTTT.

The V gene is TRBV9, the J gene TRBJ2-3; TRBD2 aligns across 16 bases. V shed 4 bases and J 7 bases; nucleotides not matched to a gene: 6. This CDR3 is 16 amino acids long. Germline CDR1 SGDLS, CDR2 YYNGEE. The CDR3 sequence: CASSLGTSGGANTQYF. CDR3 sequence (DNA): TGTGCCAGCAGCCTCGGGACTAGCGGGGGGGCTAATACGCAGTATTTT.

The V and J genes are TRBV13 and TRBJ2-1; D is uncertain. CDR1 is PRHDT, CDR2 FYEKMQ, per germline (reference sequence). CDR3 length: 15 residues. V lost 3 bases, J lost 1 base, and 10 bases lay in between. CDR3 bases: TGTGCCAGCAGCTTGAGTTTAGTATCCTACAATGAGCAGTTCTTC. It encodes CASSLSLVSYNEQFF.

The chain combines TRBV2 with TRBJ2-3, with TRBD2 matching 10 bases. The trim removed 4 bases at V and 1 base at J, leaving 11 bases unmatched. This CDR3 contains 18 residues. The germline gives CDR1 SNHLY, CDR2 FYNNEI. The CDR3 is CASSGRRLAGDRTDTQYF. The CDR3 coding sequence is TGTGCCAGCAGTGGGAGAAGGCTAGCGGGGGACCGCACAGATACGCAGTATTTT.

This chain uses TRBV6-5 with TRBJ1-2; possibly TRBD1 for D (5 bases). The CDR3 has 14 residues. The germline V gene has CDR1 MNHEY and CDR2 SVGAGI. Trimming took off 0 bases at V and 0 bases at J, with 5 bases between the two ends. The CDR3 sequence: CASSYSTANYGYTF. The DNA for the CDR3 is TGTGCCAGCAGTTACTCGACAGCTAACTATGGCTACACCTTC.

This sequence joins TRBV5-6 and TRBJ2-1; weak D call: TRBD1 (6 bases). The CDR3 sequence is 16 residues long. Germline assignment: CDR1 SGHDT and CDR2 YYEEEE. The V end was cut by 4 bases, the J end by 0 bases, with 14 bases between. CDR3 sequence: CASSLSTGHSYNEQFF. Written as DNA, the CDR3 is TGTGCCAGCAGCCTATCGACAGGCCACTCCTACAATGAGCAGTTCTTC.

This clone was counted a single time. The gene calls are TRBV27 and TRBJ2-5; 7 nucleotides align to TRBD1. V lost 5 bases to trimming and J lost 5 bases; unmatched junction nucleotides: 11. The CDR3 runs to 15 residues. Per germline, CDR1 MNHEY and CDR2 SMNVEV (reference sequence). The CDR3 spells CASSPDRALYETQYF. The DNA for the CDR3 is TGTGCCAGCAGTCCCGACAGGGCACTTTACGAGACCCAGTACTTC.

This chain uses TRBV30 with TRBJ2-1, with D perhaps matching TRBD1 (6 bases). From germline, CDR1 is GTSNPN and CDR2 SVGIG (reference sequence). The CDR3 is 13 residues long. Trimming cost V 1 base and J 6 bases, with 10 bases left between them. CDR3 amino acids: CAWSDGTTNEQFF. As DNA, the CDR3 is TGTGCCTGGAGTGACGGGACAACCAATGAGCAGTTCTTC.

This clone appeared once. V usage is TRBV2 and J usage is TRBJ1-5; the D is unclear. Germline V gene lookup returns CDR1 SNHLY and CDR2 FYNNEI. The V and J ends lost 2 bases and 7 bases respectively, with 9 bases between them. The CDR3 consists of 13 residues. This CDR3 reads CASSESGLQPQHF. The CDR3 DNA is TGTGCCAGCAGTGAATCGGGTTTACAGCCCCAGCATTTT.

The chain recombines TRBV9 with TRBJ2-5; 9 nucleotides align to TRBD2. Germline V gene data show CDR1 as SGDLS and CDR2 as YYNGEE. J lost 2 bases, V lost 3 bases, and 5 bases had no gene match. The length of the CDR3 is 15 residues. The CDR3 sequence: CASSESGGTQETQYF. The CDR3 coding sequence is TGTGCCAGCAGCGAAAGCGGGGGGACTCAAGAGACCCAGTACTTC.

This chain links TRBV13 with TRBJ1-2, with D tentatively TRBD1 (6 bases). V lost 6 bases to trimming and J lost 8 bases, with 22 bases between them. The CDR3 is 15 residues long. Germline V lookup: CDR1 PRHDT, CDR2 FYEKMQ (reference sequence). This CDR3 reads CASRSQGRQGAGYTF. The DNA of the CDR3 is TGTGCCAGCAGAAGTCAGGGGCGGCAAGGGGCCGGCTACACCTTC.

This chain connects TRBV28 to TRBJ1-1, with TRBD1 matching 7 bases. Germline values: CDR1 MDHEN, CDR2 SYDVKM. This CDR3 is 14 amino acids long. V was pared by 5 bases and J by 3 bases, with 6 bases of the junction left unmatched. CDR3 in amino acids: CASSPHDRDTEAFF. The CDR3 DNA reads TGTGCCAGCAGTCCCCATGACAGGGACACTGAAGCTTTCTTT. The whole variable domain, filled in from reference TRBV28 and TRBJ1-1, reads DVKVTQSSRYLVKRTGEKVFLECVQDMDHENMFWYRQDPGLGLRLIYFSYDVKMKEKGDIPEGYSVSREKKERFSLILESASTNQTSMYLCASSPHDRDTEAFFGQGTRLTVV.